This is a list of T cell receptor beta chains from one sample in a study of blood T cell repertoires in COVID-19. Clones were read by immunoSEQ multiplex PCR, and TCRdb kept only the in-frame ones, dropping some. The sample comprises approximately 480,000 clones, 87% of which are singletons, and about 0.65% rests with the top ten. Sample: PBMCs or T cells enriched from blood (not recorded which). The receptor set was obtained from a woman between 18 and 29 years old who had recovered from COVID-19. CDR3s include the opening cysteine and the closing phenylalanine or tryptophan. Each record gives: CDR3 protein, V gene, J gene.

CASRVDRGTEAFF	TRBV2	TRBJ1-1
CAWSSQGAGAEAFF	TRBV30	TRBJ1-1
CASDRVGGLIGNTEAFF	TRBV12-5	TRBJ1-1
CASTPVLAASPLHF	TRBV19	TRBJ1-6
CAWGGGASYNSPLHF	TRBV30	TRBJ1-6
CASSSWTSGGNEQFF	TRBV5-4	TRBJ2-1
CASSLLQGKGGELFF	TRBV7-9	TRBJ2-2
CASSLQGSYGYTF	TRBV7-9	TRBJ1-2
CAIPRVPAGTDTQYF	TRBV6-5	TRBJ2-3
CASSEFAGGNYGYTF	TRBV25-1	TRBJ1-2
CASTTQGPYYEQYF	TRBV28	TRBJ2-7
CATSRDRNYGYTF	TRBV15	TRBJ1-2
CAWSSSDEQYF	TRBV30	TRBJ2-7
CASRRITGELFF	TRBV19	TRBJ2-2
CASSEYYEQYF	TRBV2	TRBJ2-7
CASIRAGTTNYGYTF	TRBV6-5	TRBJ1-2
CASSFGSVDEQFF	TRBV12-3/TRBV12-4	TRBJ2-1
CASTLDRNVDTQYF	TRBV5-1	TRBJ2-3
CASSRTGMATGELFF	TRBV6-4	TRBJ2-2
CASSYSTGVSQYGYTF	TRBV6-5	TRBJ1-2
CASSQEDQGDYGYTF	TRBV4-2	TRBJ1-2
CAWMPSRIGELFF	TRBV30	TRBJ2-2